A few counts support the clone carrying this T cell receptor beta chain. As yet, its antigen is unknown. The data are from a study of T-cell reconstitution after alpha-beta-depleted transplantation in children. The study, taken as a whole, reports: Several hundred rapidly expanded clones from non-depleted graft cells reportedly supplied alpha-beta T cells about two months post-transplant. The main origin of T-cell counts and diversity one year after transplant was newly produced T cells. Surviving recipient T cells and thymic progenitors accounted for the high day-60 TCRbeta diversity observed in some patients.

Preparation of the TCRbeta library was carried out with unique molecular identifiers. TCRdb redid the calling of the PCR reads with MiXCR, one entry per CDR3 protein. The repertoire includes fewer than 250,000 distinct CDR3 sequences, just under 8.5% of them detected once, and 6.3% sits in the top ten. The CDR3 sequence is 15 residues long. Germline V gene data show CDR1 as LNHDA and CDR2 as SQIVND (reference sequence). With V trimmed by 5 bases and J by 4 bases, 10 bases remained unmatched. The sequenced sample was PBMCs, mostly from graft donor cells, obtained 180 days after TCRalphabeta/CD19-depleted stem cell transplant. The TCR sequence derives from a male patient younger than 18 who had a stem cell transplant for acute lymphoblastic leukemia, so the T cells may come from the graft donor. The chain uses TRBV19 and TRBJ1-2; the match to TRBD1 covers 7 bases. CDR3 loop: CASSPRPGTAYGYTF. DNA for the CDR3: TGTGCCAGTAGTCCCCGCCCTGGGACAGCCTATGGCTACACCTTC.